This T cell receptor beta chain is drawn from a study of blood T cell repertoires in COVID-19. Study at large: The study drew acute and convalescent COVID-19 samples from the United States, Italy and Spain. The analysed material was cDNA or gDNA that came from T cells, B-cell-depleted T cells, or PBMCs.

V dropped 0 bases and J dropped 2 bases, with 10 bases sitting between them. The CDR3 runs to 15 residues. From germline, CDR1 is SGDLS and CDR2 YYNGEE. In the authors' methods: Reference gene primer amplification gave estimated nucleated cell counts. Generated by immunoSEQ multiplex PCR, the TCRdb table keeps only in-frame clones and is missing some. The DNA was the basis for D and trimming; V, J and clone size are from that table. The sample lists about 55,000 clones, 86% occurring once. This TCR came from a woman of 80 years or more with acute or convalescent COVID-19. Input material: peripheral blood. V gene TRBV9 combines with J gene TRBJ2-3, with D hard to call. The CDR3 spells CASSVVGQATDTQYF. CDR3 DNA sequence: TGTGCCAGCAGCGTAGTCGGTCAGGCCACAGATACGCAGTATTTT.